The 28 T cell receptor beta chains presented below share a single source sample, sequenced in a study of CD8 T cells in ankylosing spondylitis. In TCRdb, the 5' RACE reads were re-called with MiXCR into one record per CDR3 protein. Of some 120,000 distinct CDR3 sequences in the sample, about an eighth were seen once. What was sequenced was blood, either unsorted or a sorted T cell fraction (not recorded which). These receptor sequences come from a female donor with ankylosing spondylitis or in good health (not recorded which).

This clonotype was counted between two and nine times. CDR3 in DNA: TGCGCCAGCAGCAGTTCTAGGGTAAACCAAGAGACCCAGTACTTC. It yields the protein CASSSSRVNQETQYF. J is TRBJ2-5 and V is TRBV5-1, with D hard to call. The CDR3 runs to 15 residues. The germline gives CDR1 SGHRS, CDR2 YFSETQ. Deletions cut 4 bases from V and 0 bases from J, with 13 bases between.

Regarding this clonotype: A single base separates this from a much larger clone, so it may be a read error. The rearrangement links TRBV20-1 to TRBJ1-1, with 10 bases aligning to TRBD1. Trimming removed 5 bases from V and 3 bases from J; junction bases left unmatched: 6. Looked up from germline, CDR1 is DFQATT and CDR2 is SNEGSKA (reference sequence). This CDR3 has 14 amino acids. The CDR3 DNA follows: TGCAGTGCTGGGCGACAGGGGGCGGACACTGAAGCTTTCTTT. Its translation is CSAGRQGADTEAFF.

This clonotype has a count of ten or more. The genes are TRBV12-3 or TRBV12-4 and TRBJ2-3, with 7 bases that match TRBD2. The CDR3 loop spans 16 amino acids. Unmatched junction bases numbered 13, after V lost 6 bases and J lost 4 bases. CDR3 region: CASSRERDPIADTQYF. CDR3 nucleotides: TGTGCCAGCAGCCGAGAGCGGGACCCAATCGCAGATACGCAGTATTTT.

This clonotype was seen more than once but under ten times. The V and J genes are TRBV5-1 and TRBJ1-1; D is unclear. The CDR3 is 13 amino acids. CDR1 and CDR2 (germline): SGHRS, YFSETQ. V lost 5 bases to trimming and J lost 3 bases, with 11 bases between them. The CDR3 sequence: CASSSQWDTEAFF. DNA of the CDR3: TGCGCCAGCAGTAGTCAGTGGGACACTGAAGCTTTCTTT.

The sample holds a few counts of this clonotype. This chain joins TRBV18 and TRBJ2-7, with D hard to call. Germline CDR1 KGHSH, CDR2 LQKENI. With 6 bases removed from V and 0 bases from J, the gap between germline ends came to 6 bases. The CDR3 contains 12 residues. Here the CDR3 reads CASSPNSYEQYF. The CDR3, as DNA: TGTGCCAGCTCCCCGAACTCCTACGAGCAGTACTTC.

This clonotype was seen only a few times. The chain links TRBV6-2 or TRBV6-3 to TRBJ2-7, with D tentatively TRBD1 (6 bases). The CDR3 length is 12 residues. Germline V gene lookup returns CDR1 MNHEY and CDR2 SVGEGT. Deletions cut 6 bases from V and 6 bases from J, with 12 bases between. CDR3 in amino acids: CASRTGTPEQYF. The CDR3 DNA sequence: TGTGCCAGCAGAACGGGGACACCCGAGCAGTACTTC.

This clonotype was detected only a few times. The chain employs TRBV15 and TRBJ2-7; 7 bases map to TRBD2. This CDR3 is 14 amino acids long. CDR1 and CDR2 from the germline V gene are LNHNV and YYDKDF (reference sequence). Trimming took 6 bases from V and 0 from J; bases not matched to a gene: 5. CDR3 residues: CATRDPSGSYEQYF. The CDR3 nucleotides read TGTGCCACCAGAGATCCTAGCGGCTCCTACGAGCAGTACTTC.

V usage is TRBV14 and J usage is TRBJ2-7; the D gene is possibly TRBD1 (5 bases). The CDR3 contains 13 residues. Germline V gives CDR1 SGHDN, CDR2 FVKESK. V lost 1 base and J lost 6, with 10 bases in between. CDR3 residues: CASSQGLDTEQYF. Here the CDR3 DNA reads TGTGCCAGCAGCCAAGGTCTGGACACCGAGCAGTACTTC.

This clonotype showed up many times. The chain carries TRBV12-3 or TRBV12-4 and TRBJ1-1, with 8 bases lining up with TRBD1. The V gene end was trimmed by 6 bases and the J gene end by 8 bases; junction bases not matched to a gene: 11. The CDR3 sequence is 14 residues long. CDR3 sequence (DNA): TGTGCCAGCAGCAGGGGGCTTGGGATGAGGGAAGCTTTCTTT. Residues: CASSRGLGMREAFF.

This clonotype has ten or more counts. The genes are TRBV18 and TRBJ1-2; 8 bases agree with TRBD1. V lost 6 bases to trimming and J lost 8 bases; unmatched junction nucleotides: 8. The germline CDR1 and CDR2 sequences are KGHSH and LQKENI. CDR3 length: 13 residues. The CDR3 loop is CASSPGTGRGYTF. DNA for the CDR3: TGTGCCAGCTCCCCCGGGACAGGCCGGGGCTACACCTTC.

V gene TRBV5-8 combines with J gene TRBJ1-4, with D perhaps TRBD1 (5 bases). This CDR3 has 15 amino acids. Trimming pared 2 bases from V and 7 bases from J, leaving 15 bases between. Looked up from germline, CDR1 is SGHTS and CDR2 is YDEGEE. The CDR3 DNA sequence: TGTGCCAGCAGCTTCCAGGAGGGGAGGAGTGAAAAACTGTTTTTT. Translated: CASSFQEGRSEKLFF.

At least ten counts were recorded for this clonotype. The chain has TRBV5-1 and TRBJ2-7, with TRBD2 identical over 7 bases. The CDR3 is made up of 14 amino acids. CDR1 and CDR2 (germline): SGHRS, YFSETQ. V lost 5 bases to trimming and J lost 2 bases; unmatched junction nucleotides: 7. The CDR3 nucleotides read TGCGCCAGCAGACCTAGCGGTTCTACCTACGAGCAGTACTTC. This sequence encodes CASRPSGSTYEQYF.

This clonotype was counted ten times or more. The chain uses TRBV12-3 or TRBV12-4 and TRBJ1-2; D is uncertain. Trimming cost V 5 bases and J 10 bases, with 20 bases left between them. The CDR3 has 14 residues. The CDR3 DNA reads as TGTGCCAGCAGTCCCACAATATCACCCATCCCCTACACCTTC. Translated, it gives CASSPTISPIPYTF.

This clonotype was recorded at least ten times. J is TRBJ2-2 and V is TRBV12-3 or TRBV12-4, with 7 bases identical to TRBD1. V lost 5 bases, J lost 5 bases, and 5 bases stayed unmatched. The CDR3 totals 14 residues. The CDR3 DNA sequence: TGTGCCAGCAGTCACACAGGGGTTACCGGGGAGCTGTTTTTT. It specifies CASSHTGVTGELFF.

The sample holds many counts of this clonotype. The chain joins TRBV5-1 to TRBJ2-5; D unresolved. Germline CDR1 is SGHRS and CDR2 is YFSETQ. The CDR3 length is 15 residues. Trimming removed 0 bases at V and 1 base at J, with 10 bases between. In DNA form, the CDR3 reads TGCGCCAGCAGCTTGGGTTCAACTACCCAAGAGACCCAGTACTTC. Its protein product is CASSLGSTTQETQYF.

Comments on this clonotype: Its ends do not fully match the called genes, so a read error is possible. This chain links TRBV7-7 with TRBJ2-5; D tentatively fits TRBD1 or TRBD2 (5 bases each). Germline CDR1 reads SSHAT; CDR2 reads FNYEAQ (reference sequence). The CDR3 contains 16 residues. CDR3 in amino acids: CASSLNVGTQGETQYF. CDR3 in DNA: TGTGCTAGCAGCTTGAATGTGGGGACCCAAGGAGAGACCCAGTACTTC.

The rearrangement links TRBV3-1 to TRBJ2-1; D remains unclear. V was trimmed by 3 bases and J by 8 bases, leaving 8 bases between them. The CDR3 totals 12 residues. Germline CDR1 LGHDT, CDR2 YNNKEL (reference sequence). This chain's CDR3 is CASSHLSYEQFF. As DNA, the CDR3 is TGTGCCAGCAGCCACCTCTCCTATGAGCAGTTCTTC.

This clonotype was found many times. This rearrangement joins TRBV28 to TRBJ2-2; TRBD2 matches at 7 bases. Germline V lookup: CDR1 MDHEN, CDR2 SYDVKM. The CDR3 has 15 amino acids. After removal of 8 bases from V and 1 base from J, the junction contained 7 bases not matched to a gene. CDR3 residues: CASLPGGGNTGELFF. The CDR3 DNA is TGTGCCAGCCTCCCTGGCGGGGGGAACACCGGGGAGCTGTTTTTT.

The chain combines TRBV12-3 or TRBV12-4 with TRBJ2-1; TRBD1 matches at 7 bases. The ends lost 7 bases at V and 8 bases at J; junction bases unmatched: 14. The CDR3 is 15 residues long. CDR3 bases: TGTGCCAGCACCCCCAGCTGGGACAGAGTCGATGAGCAGTTCTTC. This sequence encodes CASTPSWDRVDEQFF.

This clonotype was counted at least ten times. V and J are TRBV27 and TRBJ2-3; TRBD2 agrees at 12 bases. The trim removed 5 bases at V and 0 bases at J, leaving 12 bases unmatched. The CDR3 spans 19 residues. Germline V lookup: CDR1 MNHEY, CDR2 SMNVEV (reference sequence). Here the CDR3 reads CASSTPRTSGDTSTDTQYF. As DNA, the CDR3 is TGTGCCAGCAGTACACCCCGGACTAGCGGGGATACTAGCACAGATACGCAGTATTTT.

As for this clonotype: The junction departs from germline at one end; a sequencing error may be responsible. The chain links TRBV28 to TRBJ2-7; D is unresolved. There are 12 residues in the CDR3. CDR1 and CDR2 from the germline V gene are MDHEN and SYDVKM. CDR3 sequence: CASCLPVREQYF. DNA of the CDR3: TGTGCCAGCTGTTTGCCGGTTCGCGAGCAGTACTTC. The whole variable domain, remainder taken from reference TRBV28 and TRBJ2-7, is DVKVTQSSRYLVKRTGEKVFLECVQDMDHENMFWYRQDPGLGLRLIYFSYDVKMKEKGDIPEGYSVSREKKERFSLILESASTNQTSMYLCASCLPVREQYFGPGTRLTVT.

This chain links TRBV19 with TRBJ2-7, with 7 nucleotides matching TRBD2. The CDR3 has 14 amino acids. With 7 bases clipped from V and 2 bases from J, the junction kept 8 bases outside the gene matches. The germline CDR1 and CDR2 sequences are LNHDA and SQIVND (reference sequence). The CDR3 sequence: CASTTSDRPYEQYF. The CDR3 DNA reads as TGTGCCAGTACCACTAGCGACCGGCCCTACGAGCAGTACTTC.

In this sample, this clonotype turned up many times. The chain joins TRBV20-1 to TRBJ2-1; 9 bases are shared with TRBD1. CDR3 length: 15 amino acids. Per the germline V gene, CDR1 is DFQATT and CDR2 is SNEGSKA (reference sequence). Trimming at V came to 2 bases and at J to 4 bases, leaving 6 bases not matched to a gene. The CDR3 loop is CSARPPGQGYNEQFF. The CDR3 DNA reads TGCAGTGCTAGACCTCCGGGACAGGGTTACAATGAGCAGTTCTTC.

This clonotype was detected many times. This chain connects TRBV6-5 to TRBJ1-6; TRBD1 might be the D (6 bases). CDR1 and CDR2 (germline): MNHEY, SVGAGI. The V end lost 2 bases, the J end lost 6 bases, and 8 bases lay between the germline ends. The CDR3 is 14 amino acids. The CDR3 loop reads CASSYRDINSPLHF. The CDR3 bases are TGTGCCAGCAGTTACCGGGACATTAATTCACCCCTCCACTTT.

This sequence joins TRBV28 and TRBJ2-3; 7 bases are a match to TRBD2. CDR1 is MDHEN, CDR2 SYDVKM, per germline. The CDR3 runs to 15 residues. The V segment lost 2 bases and the J segment 4 bases; nucleotides outside the gene matches: 6. CDR3 region: CASSLAGVVPDTQYF. CDR3 nucleotide sequence: TGTGCCAGCAGTTTAGCGGGAGTTGTCCCAGATACGCAGTATTTT.

V is TRBV5-5 and J is TRBJ2-1; D may correspond to TRBD1 or TRBD2 (7 bases each). The CDR3 runs 17 residues. Trimming pared 4 bases from V and 5 bases from J, leaving 22 bases between. The V gene's germline CDR1 is SGHKS and CDR2 YYEKEE (reference sequence). CDR3 residues: CASSPRALTGRDNEQFF. The CDR3 DNA is TGTGCCAGCAGCCCGAGGGCTTTGACAGGGAGGGACAATGAGCAGTTCTTC.

This clonotype was picked up a small number of times. The chain couples TRBV20-1 to TRBJ1-3; D gene unclear. The CDR3 runs 17 residues. V was shortened by 1 base and J by 0 bases, with 16 bases between the two germline ends. In germline, CDR1 is DFQATT, CDR2 SNEGSKA (reference sequence). Here the CDR3 DNA reads TGCAGTGCTAGAGGGGAGTGGGGAGACTACTCTGGAAACACCATATATTTT. Translation gives CSARGEWGDYSGNTIYF.

At least ten counts were recorded for this clonotype. The rearrangement uses TRBV7-3 and TRBJ1-1, with 7 bases aligning to TRBD1. The CDR3 sequence is 15 residues long. The germline CDR1 and CDR2 sequences are SGHTA and FQGTGA. The V gene end was trimmed by 5 bases and the J gene end by 1 base; junction bases not matched to a gene: 7. The CDR3 spells CASSLLTGPNTEAFF. DNA for the CDR3: TGTGCCAGCAGCCTCCTGACAGGGCCGAACACTGAAGCTTTCTTT.